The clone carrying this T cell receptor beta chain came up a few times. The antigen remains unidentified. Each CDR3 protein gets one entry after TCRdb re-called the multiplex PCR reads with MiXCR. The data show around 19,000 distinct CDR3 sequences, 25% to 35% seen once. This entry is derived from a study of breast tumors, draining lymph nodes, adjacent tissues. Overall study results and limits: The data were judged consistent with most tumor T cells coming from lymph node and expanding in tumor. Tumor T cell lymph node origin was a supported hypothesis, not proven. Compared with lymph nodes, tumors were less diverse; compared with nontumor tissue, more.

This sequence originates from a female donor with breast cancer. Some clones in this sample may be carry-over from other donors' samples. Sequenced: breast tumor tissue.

Here the CDR3 DNA reads TGCAGTGCCAGCCCCCGGGACAGGTGGACTGAAGCTTTCTTT. Translation: CSASPRDRWTEAFF. V is TRBV20-1 and J is TRBJ1-1; TRBD1 matches 8 bases. The CDR3 consists of 14 residues. The ends lost 6 bases at V and 5 bases at J; junction bases unmatched: 11. The germline V gene encodes CDR1 DFQATT and CDR2 SNEGSKA (reference sequence).